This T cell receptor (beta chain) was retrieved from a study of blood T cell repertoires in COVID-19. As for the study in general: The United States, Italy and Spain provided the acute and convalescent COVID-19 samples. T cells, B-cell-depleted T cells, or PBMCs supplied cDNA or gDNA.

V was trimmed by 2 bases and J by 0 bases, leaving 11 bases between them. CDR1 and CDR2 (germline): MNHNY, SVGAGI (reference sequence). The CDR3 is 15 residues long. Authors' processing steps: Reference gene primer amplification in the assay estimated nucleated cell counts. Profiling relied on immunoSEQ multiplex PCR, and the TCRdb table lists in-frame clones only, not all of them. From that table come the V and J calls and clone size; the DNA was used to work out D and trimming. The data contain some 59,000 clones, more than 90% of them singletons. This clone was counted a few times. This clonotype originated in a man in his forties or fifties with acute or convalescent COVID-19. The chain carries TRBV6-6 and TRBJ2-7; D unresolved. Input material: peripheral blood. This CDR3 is CASSYRSRSSYEQYF. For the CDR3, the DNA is TGTGCCAGCAGTTACCGAAGTCGGAGCTCCTACGAGCAGTACTTC.